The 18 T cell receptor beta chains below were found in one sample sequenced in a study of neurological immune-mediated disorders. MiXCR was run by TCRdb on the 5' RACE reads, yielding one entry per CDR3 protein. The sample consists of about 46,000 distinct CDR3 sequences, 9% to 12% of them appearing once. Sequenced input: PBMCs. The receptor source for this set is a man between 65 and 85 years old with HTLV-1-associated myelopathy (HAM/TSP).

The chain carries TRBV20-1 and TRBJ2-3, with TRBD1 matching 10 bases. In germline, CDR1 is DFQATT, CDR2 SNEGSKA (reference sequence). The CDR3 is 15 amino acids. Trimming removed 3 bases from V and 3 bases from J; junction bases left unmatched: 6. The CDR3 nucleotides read TGCAGTGCTAGTGGAGGGACAGGGGCGACAGATACGCAGTATTTT. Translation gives CSASGGTGATDTQYF.

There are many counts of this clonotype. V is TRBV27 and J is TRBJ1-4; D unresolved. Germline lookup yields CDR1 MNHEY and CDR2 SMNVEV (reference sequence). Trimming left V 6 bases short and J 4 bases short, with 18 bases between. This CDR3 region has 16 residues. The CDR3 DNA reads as TGTGCCAGCAGCTCTACGTGGGAGTATGATAATGAAAAACTGTTTTTT. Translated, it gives CASSSTWEYDNEKLFF.

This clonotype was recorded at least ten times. The CDR3 region is CASSRPTSGTGRKTQYF. The CDR3 DNA sequence: TGTGCCAGCAGTCGGCCGACCTCCGGGACAGGGAGGAAGACCCAGTACTTC. This chain links TRBV27 with TRBJ2-5; TRBD1 matches 9 bases. Germline values: CDR1 MNHEY, CDR2 SMNVEV (reference sequence). V dropped 5 bases and J dropped 6; count of bases not matched to a gene: 16. CDR3 length: 17 amino acids.

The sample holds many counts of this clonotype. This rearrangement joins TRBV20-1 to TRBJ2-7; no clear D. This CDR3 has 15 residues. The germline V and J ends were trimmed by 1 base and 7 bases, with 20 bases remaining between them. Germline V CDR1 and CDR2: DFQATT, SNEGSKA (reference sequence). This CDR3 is CSARGQRLSMGEQYF. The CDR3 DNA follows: TGCAGTGCTAGAGGTCAAAGACTGAGCATGGGTGAGCAGTACTTC.

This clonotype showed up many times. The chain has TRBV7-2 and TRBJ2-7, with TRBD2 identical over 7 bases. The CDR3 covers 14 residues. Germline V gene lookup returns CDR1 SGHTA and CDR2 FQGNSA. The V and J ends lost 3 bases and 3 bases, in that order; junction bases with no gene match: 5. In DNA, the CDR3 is TGTGCCAGCAGCTTTGGCGGGAGCAGCTACGAGCAGTACTTC. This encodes CASSFGGSSYEQYF.

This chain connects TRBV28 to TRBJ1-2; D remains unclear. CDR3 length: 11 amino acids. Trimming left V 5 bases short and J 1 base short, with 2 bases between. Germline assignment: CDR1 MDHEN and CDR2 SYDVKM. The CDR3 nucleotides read TGTGCCAGCAGTATTAACTATGGCTACACCTTC. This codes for CASSINYGYTF.

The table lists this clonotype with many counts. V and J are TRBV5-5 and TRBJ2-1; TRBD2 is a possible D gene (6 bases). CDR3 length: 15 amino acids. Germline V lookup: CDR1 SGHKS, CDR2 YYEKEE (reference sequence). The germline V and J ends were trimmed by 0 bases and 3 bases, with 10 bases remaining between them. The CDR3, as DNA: TGTGCCAGCAGCTTGGGCGGGACGGGCTACAATGAGCAGTTCTTC. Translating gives CASSLGGTGYNEQFF.

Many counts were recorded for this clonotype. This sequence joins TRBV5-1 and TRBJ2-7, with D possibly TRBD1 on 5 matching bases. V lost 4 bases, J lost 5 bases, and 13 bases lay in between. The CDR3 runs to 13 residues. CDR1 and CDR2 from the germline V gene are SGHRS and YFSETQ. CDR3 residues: CASSTQTADEQYF. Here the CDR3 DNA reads TGCGCCAGCAGCACCCAGACAGCAGACGAGCAGTACTTC.

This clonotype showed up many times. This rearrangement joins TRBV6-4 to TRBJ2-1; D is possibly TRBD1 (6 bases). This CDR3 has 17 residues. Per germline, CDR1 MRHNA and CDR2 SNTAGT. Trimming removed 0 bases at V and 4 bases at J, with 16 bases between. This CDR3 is CASSDSTVRGLYNEQFF. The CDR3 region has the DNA TGTGCCAGCAGTGACTCGACGGTCAGGGGCCTATACAATGAGCAGTTCTTC.

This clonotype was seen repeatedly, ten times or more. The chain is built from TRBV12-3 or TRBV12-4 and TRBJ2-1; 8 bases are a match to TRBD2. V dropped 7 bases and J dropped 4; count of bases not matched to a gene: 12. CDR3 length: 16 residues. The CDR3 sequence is CASTRRASGYYNEQFF. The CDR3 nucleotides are TGTGCCAGCACCCGCCGGGCTAGCGGGTATTACAATGAGCAGTTCTTC.

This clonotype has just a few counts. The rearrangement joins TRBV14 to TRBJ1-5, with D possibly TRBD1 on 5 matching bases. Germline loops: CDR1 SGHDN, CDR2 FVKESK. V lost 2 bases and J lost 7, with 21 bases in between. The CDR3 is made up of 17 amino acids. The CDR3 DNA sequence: TGTGCCAGCAGCCAAATACCCAATCACAGGTCAGTGCAGCCCCAGCATTTT. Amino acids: CASSQIPNHRSVQPQHF.

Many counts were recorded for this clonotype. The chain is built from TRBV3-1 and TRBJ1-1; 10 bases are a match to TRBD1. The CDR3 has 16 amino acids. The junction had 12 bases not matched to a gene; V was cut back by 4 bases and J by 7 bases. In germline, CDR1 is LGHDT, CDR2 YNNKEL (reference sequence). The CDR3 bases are TGTGCCAGCAGCCCGGGACAGGGGAGAGGTGGTGATGAAGCTTTCTTT. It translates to CASSPGQGRGGDEAFF.

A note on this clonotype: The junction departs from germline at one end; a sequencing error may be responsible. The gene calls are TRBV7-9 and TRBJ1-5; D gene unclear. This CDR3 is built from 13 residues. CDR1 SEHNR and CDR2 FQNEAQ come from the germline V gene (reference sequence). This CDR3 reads CTSSLGRNKPQHF. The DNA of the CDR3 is TGTACCAGCAGCTTAGGCCGCAATAAGCCCCAGCATTTT.

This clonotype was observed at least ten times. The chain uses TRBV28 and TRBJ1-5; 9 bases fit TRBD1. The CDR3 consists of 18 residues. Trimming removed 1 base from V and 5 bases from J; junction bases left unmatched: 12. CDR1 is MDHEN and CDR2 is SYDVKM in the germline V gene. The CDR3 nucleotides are TGTGCCAGCAGTTTATCCCCCAACAGGGGGCGGTTAGATCAGCCCCAGCATTTT. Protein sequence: CASSLSPNRGRLDQPQHF.

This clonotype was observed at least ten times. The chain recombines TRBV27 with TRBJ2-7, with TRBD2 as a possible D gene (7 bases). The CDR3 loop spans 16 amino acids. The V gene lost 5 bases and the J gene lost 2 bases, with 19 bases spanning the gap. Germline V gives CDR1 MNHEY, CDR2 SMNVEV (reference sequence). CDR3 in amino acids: CASSPSWGGFTYEQYF. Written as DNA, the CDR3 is TGTGCCAGCAGTCCCTCATGGGGGGGCTTTACCTACGAGCAGTACTTC.

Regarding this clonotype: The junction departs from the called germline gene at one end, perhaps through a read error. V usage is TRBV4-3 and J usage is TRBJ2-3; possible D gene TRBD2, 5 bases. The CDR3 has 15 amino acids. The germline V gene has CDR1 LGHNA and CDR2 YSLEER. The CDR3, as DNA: TGCGCCAACAGCCAATCGGGGTCCTCCACAGATACGCAGTATTTT. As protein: CANSQSGSSTDTQYF.

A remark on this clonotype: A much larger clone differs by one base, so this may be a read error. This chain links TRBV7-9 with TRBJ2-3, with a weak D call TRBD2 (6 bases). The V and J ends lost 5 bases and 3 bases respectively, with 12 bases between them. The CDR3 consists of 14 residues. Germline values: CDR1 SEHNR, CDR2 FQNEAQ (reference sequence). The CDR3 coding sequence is TGTGCCAGCAGCGACAGTGGGGGGACAGATACGCAGTATTTT. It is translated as CASSDSGGTDTQYF.

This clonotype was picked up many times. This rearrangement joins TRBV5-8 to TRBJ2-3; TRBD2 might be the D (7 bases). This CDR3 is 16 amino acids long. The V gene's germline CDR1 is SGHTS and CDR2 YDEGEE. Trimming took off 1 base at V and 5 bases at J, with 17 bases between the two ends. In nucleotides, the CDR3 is TGTGCCAGCAGCTTGCCGGGAGCGGGGACAAAAGATACGCAGTATTTT. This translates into CASSLPGAGTKDTQYF.